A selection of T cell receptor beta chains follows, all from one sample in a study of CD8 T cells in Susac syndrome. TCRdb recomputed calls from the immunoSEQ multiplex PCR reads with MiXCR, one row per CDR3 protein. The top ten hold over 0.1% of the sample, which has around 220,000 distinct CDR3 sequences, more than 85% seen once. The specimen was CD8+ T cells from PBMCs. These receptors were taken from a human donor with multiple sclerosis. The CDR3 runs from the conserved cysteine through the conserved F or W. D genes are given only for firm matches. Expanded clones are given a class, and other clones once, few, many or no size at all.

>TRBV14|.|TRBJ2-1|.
TGTGCCAGCAGCCGGATTCAGTACAATGAGCAGTTCTTC
CASSRIQYNEQFF
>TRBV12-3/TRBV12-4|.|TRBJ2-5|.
TGTGCCAGCAGTCCGACAGGAGTCCAAGAGACCCAGTACTTC
CASSPTGVQETQYF
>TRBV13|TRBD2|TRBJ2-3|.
TGTGCCAGTTCCCCACCCGGGGGGTTCGCAGATACGCAGTATTTT
CASSPPGGFADTQYF
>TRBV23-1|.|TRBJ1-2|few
TGCGCCAGCAGTCAATCGAGGTTCCGGCACTATGGCTACACCTTC
CASSQSRFRHYGYTF
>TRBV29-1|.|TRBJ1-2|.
TGCAGCGTCCAACCCCTCAAGCTAGTCGATAACTATGGCTACACCTTC
CSVQPLKLVDNYGYTF
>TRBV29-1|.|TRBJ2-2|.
TGCAGCGTTTCCCCTAGCGCCAAGAACACCGGGGAGCTGTTTTTT
CSVSPSAKNTGELFF
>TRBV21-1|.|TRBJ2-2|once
TGTGCCGGGCGCGAAGTAGAGAACACCGGGGAGCTGTTTTTT
CAGREVENTGELFF
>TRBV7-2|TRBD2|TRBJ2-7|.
TGTGCCAGCAGCTTATCCGCTAGCGGGAGCTACGAGCAGTACTTC
CASSLSASGSYEQYF
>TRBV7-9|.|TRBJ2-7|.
TGTGCCAGCAGCTTAGCAACAGGGAACTACGAGCAGTACTTC
CASSLATGNYEQYF
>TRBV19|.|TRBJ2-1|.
TGTGCCAGTAGTGTCCTCTCGGGTGGGAGGGAGCAGTTCTTC
CASSVLSGGREQFF
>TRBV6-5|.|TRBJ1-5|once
TGTGCCAGCAGCTCTGGGGGCGGCAATCAGCCCCAGCATTTT
CASSSGGGNQPQHF
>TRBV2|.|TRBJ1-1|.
TGTGCCAGCAGTGTCTACCCGGCGGACACTGAAGCTTTCTTT
CASSVYPADTEAFF
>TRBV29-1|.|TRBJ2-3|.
TGCAGCTCGATCTCTGGGGATACGCAGTATTTT
CSSISGDTQYF
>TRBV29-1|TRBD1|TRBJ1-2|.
TGCAGCGTCGACCCCGCAGGGGGCGGGCACTATGGCTACACCTTC
CSVDPAGGGHYGYTF
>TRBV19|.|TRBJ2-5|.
TGTGCCAGTAGTCCGTTTGGGGAGACCCAGTACTTC
CASSPFGETQYF
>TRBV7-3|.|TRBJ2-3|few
TGTGCCAGCAGCTCTATCTTCACAGATACGCAGTATTTT
CASSSIFTDTQYF
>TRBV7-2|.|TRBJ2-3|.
TGTGCCAGCAGCTTTTGGGATCCAGATACGCAGTATTTT
CASSFWDPDTQYF
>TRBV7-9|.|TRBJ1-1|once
TGTGCCAGCAGCTTACGAGGGTGGACTGAAGCTTTCTTT
CASSLRGWTEAFF
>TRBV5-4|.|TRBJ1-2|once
TGTGCCAGCACCTCGAGGGGTATCGACCCTAACTATGGCTACACCTTC
CASTSRGIDPNYGYTF
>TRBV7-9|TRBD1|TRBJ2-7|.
TGTGCCAGCAGCCCTAGGACAGGGACCGAGCAGTACTTC
CASSPRTGTEQYF
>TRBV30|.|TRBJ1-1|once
TGTGCCTGGAGTCTCTGGCGGGGAGGCACTGAAGCTTTCTTT
CAWSLWRGGTEAFF
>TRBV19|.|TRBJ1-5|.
TGTGCCAGTAGGGCAGGTGGGGATCAGCCCCAGCATTTT
CASRAGGDQPQHF
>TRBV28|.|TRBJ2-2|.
TGTGCCAGCAGTTTCGTGGGGGCCATGACCGGGGAGCTTTTTTTT
CASSFVGAMTGELFF
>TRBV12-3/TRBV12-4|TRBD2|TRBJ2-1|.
TGTGCCAGCAGCCCCCTAGCGGGAGACCCCCTTAGCTCCTACAATGAGCAGTTCTTC
CASSPLAGDPLSSYNEQFF
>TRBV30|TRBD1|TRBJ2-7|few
TGTGCCTGGCTAGGCCCGGGACAGGGGGCCGACGAGCAGTACTTC
CAWLGPGQGADEQYF
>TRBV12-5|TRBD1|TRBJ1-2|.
TGTGCTAGTGGTTCCCCCGGTGGGACAGGGAATGGCTACACCTTC
CASGSPGGTGNGYTF
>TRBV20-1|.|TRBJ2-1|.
TGCAGTGCTAGAGCTCCGGGAGTGGGTCCCTACAATGAGCAGTTCTTC
CSARAPGVGPYNEQFF
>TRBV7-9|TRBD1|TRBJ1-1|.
TGTGCCAGCAGCCCCCCCGGGGACAGGGGATCCCCTGAAGCTTTCTTT
CASSPPGDRGSPEAFF
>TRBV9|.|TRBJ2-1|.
TGTGCCAGCAGTCAGGGGAACGTCTATGAGCAGTTCTTC
CASSQGNVYEQFF
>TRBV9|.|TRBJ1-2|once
TGTGCCAGCAGCCCTGCTAGGAGGGGTGACTATGGCTACACCTTC
CASSPARRGDYGYTF
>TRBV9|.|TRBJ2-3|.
TGTGCCAGCACCTTGGGTGGGGGGACTAGCACAGATACGCAGTATTTT
CASTLGGGTSTDTQYF
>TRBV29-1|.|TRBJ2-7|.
TGCAACCTCCCCCAGGAGCAGTACTTC
CNLPQEQYF
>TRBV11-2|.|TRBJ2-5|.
TGTGCCAGCACCAGCCCAAACCAAGAGACCCAGTACTTC
CASTSPNQETQYF
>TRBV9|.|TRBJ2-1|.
TGTGCCAGCAGTCCTTCCGTCTGGAGCTCCTACAATGAGCAGTTCTTC
CASSPSVWSSYNEQFF
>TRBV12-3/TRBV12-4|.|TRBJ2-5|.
TGTGCCAGTGCCTTACAGCGAGAGACCCAGTACTTC
CASALQRETQYF